This T cell receptor beta chain was captured by sequencing in a study of T-cell memory formation after mild COVID-19. Study context: There were largely donor-specific TCR clusters. Study findings and constraints: Later expanders leaned toward CD4+, whereas clones contracting from day 15 to 85 were balanced CD4/CD8.

Notes on this clonotype: The antigen is undetermined.

Trimming cost V 1 base and J 4 bases, with 10 bases left between them. The CDR3 has 14 amino acids. CDR1 is SGHTA, CDR2 FQGNSA, per germline. Sample barcodes and UMIs were carried by the TCR alpha and TCR beta cDNA libraries that 5'RACE generated with constant-segment primers. TCRdb recomputed calls from the 5' RACE reads with MiXCR, one row per CDR3 protein. The table has approximately 560,000 distinct CDR3 sequences, around 16% seen once. This chain connects TRBV7-2 to TRBJ1-2, with D perhaps TRBD1 (6 bases). Sequencing was done on a sample of PBMCs or a T cell subset sorted from them (not recorded which). This TCR was recovered from an adult woman who had mild COVID-19 (a few samples of this study predate the infection). Cell type and time point are not known. CDR3 loop: CASSLGWTVYGYTF. CDR3 nucleotides: TGTGCCAGCAGCTTAGGATGGACAGTCTATGGCTACACCTTC.